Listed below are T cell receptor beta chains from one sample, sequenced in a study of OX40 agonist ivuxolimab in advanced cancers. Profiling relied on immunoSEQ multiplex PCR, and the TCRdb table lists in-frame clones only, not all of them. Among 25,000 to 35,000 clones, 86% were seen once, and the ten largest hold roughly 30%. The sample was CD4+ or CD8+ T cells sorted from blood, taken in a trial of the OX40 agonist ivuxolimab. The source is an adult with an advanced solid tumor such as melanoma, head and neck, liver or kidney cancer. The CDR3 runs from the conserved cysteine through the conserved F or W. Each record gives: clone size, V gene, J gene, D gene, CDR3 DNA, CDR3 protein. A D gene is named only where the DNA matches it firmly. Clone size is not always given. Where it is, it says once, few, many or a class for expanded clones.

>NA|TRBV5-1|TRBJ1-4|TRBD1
TGCGCCAGCAGCCCCAAGTCGGGACAGGGATATGAAAAACTGTTTTTT
CASSPKSGQGYEKLFF
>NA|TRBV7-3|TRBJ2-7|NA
TGTGCCAGCAGCTTAAGGGACGGGCCTACCTACGAGCAGTACTTC
CASSLRDGPTYEQYF
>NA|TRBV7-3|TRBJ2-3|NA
TGTGCCAGCAGCCTGTGGAGCGGTGATACGCAGTATTTT
CASSLWSGDTQYF
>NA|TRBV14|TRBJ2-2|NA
TGTGCCAGCAGCCAGGGCTGGAACACCGGGGAGCTGTTTTTT
CASSQGWNTGELFF
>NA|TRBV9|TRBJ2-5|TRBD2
TGTGCCAGCAGCTCAAGAGGTAGCGGGGAAGAGACCCAGTACTTC
CASSSRGSGEETQYF
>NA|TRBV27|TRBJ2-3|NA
TGTGCCAGCAGCCTAGGGGTGGCGGGCACAGATACGCAGTATTTT
CASSLGVAGTDTQYF
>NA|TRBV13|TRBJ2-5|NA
TGTGCCAGCAGCTTAAAAGAGACCCAGTACTTC
CASSLKETQYF
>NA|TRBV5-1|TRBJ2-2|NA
TGCGCCAGCAGCTTAGAACCCCCCGGCTACACGAACACCGGGGAGCTGTTTTTT
CASSLEPPGYTNTGELFF
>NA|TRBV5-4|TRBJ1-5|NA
TGTGCCAGCAGCGAGGACCCAAATCAGCCCCAGCATTTT
CASSEDPNQPQHF
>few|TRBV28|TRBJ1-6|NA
TGTGCCAGCAGCCTACTATCGGACGGTAATTCACCCCTCCACTTT
CASSLLSDGNSPLHF
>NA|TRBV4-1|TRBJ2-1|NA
TGCGCCAGCAGAAAAGAGATGCCCTCCTACAATGAGCAGTTCTTC
CASRKEMPSYNEQFF
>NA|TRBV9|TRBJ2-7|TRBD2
TGTGCCAGCAGCGTAGGAGACGGGGGGAACTCCTACGAGCAGTACTTC
CASSVGDGGNSYEQYF
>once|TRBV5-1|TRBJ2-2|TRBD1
TGCGCCAGCAGCTTGGGAATAGGGGGCGCGATCGGGGAGCTGTTTTTT
CASSLGIGGAIGELFF
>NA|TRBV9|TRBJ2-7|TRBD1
TGTGCCAGCAGCGTAAGGACAGGAGACGAGCAGTACTTC
CASSVRTGDEQYF
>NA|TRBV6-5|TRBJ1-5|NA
TGTGCCAGCAGTTTCGCCGCAGGGGTATTGAATCAGCCCCAGCATTTT
CASSFAAGVLNQPQHF
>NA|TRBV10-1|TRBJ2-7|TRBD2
TGCGCCAGCAGTGAGTTTAGCGGGGGTTCGCGCGAGCAGTACTTC
CASSEFSGGSREQYF
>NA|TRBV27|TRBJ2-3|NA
TGTGCCAGCAGTTTAGGGAGGAAAGCAAATACGCAGTATTTT
CASSLGRKANTQYF
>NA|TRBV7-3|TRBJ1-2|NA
TGTGCCGGACCCGACAGGTGCGGCTACACCTTC
CAGPDRCGYTF
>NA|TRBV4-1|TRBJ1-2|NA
TGCGCCAGCAGCATCGGGGGGGTCTATGGCTACACCTTC
CASSIGGVYGYTF
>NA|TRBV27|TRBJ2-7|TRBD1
TGTGCCAGCAGTCCCGGACAGGCCTACGAGCAGTACTTC
CASSPGQAYEQYF
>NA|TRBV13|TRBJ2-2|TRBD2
TGTGCCAGCAGCTCGAGGAGGGCTAGCGGGACGACCGGGGAGCTGTTTTTT
CASSSRRASGTTGELFF
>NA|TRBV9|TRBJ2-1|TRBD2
TGTGCCAGCAGCGTAGGGGGACTAGAGTTGGATGAGCAGTTCTTC
CASSVGGLELDEQFF
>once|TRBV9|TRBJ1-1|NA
TGTGCCAGCAGATCGGGGGAGGGTACTTTCTTT
CASRSGEGTFF
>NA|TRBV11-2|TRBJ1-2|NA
TGTGCCAGCAGCTTAACGGCTGATGGCTACACCTTC
CASSLTADGYTF
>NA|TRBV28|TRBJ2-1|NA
TGTGCCAGCAACCCCCTAGCGACAAGCTCCTACAATGAGCAGTTCTTC
CASNPLATSSYNEQFF